These 22 T cell receptor beta chains were sequenced from one sample in a study of OX40 agonist ivuxolimab in advanced cancers. Repertoires were generated with immunoSEQ multiplex PCR, while TCRdb's copy carries only in-frame clones and drops some. The sample has roughly 70,000 clones; about 88% are singletons. Sequenced here: CD4+ or CD8+ T cells sorted from blood, sampled in a trial of the OX40 agonist ivuxolimab. All receptors derive from an adult with an advanced solid tumor such as melanoma, head and neck, liver or kidney cancer.

This chain links TRBV30 with TRBJ1-1; D may be TRBD1 (6 bases). Germline V CDR1 and CDR2: GTSNPN, SVGIG (reference sequence). V was clipped by 1 base and J by 0 bases, with 15 bases between them. This CDR3 has 16 amino acids. The CDR3 loop reads CAWSGKGGYLNTEAFF. The CDR3 bases are TGTGCCTGGAGTGGGAAGGGGGGGTATCTGAACACTGAAGCTTTCTTT. Full variable domain (outside the CDR3, taken from reference TRBV30 and TRBJ1-1): SQTIHQWPATLVQPVGSPLSLECTVEGTSNPNLYWYRQAAGRGLQLLFYSVGIGQISSEVPQNLSASRPQDRQFILSSKKLLLSDSGFYLCAWSGKGGYLNTEAFFGQGTRLTVV.

This clone was picked up one time. This chain connects TRBV23-1 to TRBJ1-4; D is unresolved. TRBV23-1 is an open reading frame, and its role is uncertain. The CDR3 length is 15 residues. The ends were cut back, 2 bases at V and 5 bases at J, with 12 bases in the middle. CDR3 protein: CASSQKRVGNEKLFF. The CDR3 nucleotides are TGCGCCAGCAGTCAAAAAAGGGTTGGGAATGAAAAACTGTTTTTT.

The CDR3 coding sequence is TGTGCCAGCAGCATGGGGACAGGGAGTCAGCCCCAGCATTTT. Translation: CASSMGTGSQPQHF. The rearrangement links TRBV5-6 to TRBJ1-5, with 9 bases lining up with TRBD1. Germline CDR1 and CDR2: SGHDT and YYEEEE. The CDR3 spans 14 residues. With 4 bases clipped from V and 6 bases from J, the junction kept 5 bases outside the gene matches. The whole variable domain, remainder taken from reference TRBV5-6 and TRBJ1-5, is DAGVTQSPTHLIKTRGQQVTLRCSPKSGHDTVSWYQQALGQGPQFIFQYYEEEERQRGNFPDRFSGHQFPNYSSELNVNALLLGDSALYLCASSMGTGSQPQHFGDGTRLSIL.

The chain carries TRBV5-1 and TRBJ2-7, with a possible D match to TRBD1 (6 bases). V lost 2 bases to trimming and J lost 4 bases, with 7 bases between them. Germline V gives CDR1 SGHRS, CDR2 YFSETQ. The length of the CDR3 is 12 residues. For the CDR3, the DNA is TGCGCCAGCAGCTTAACAGGGTACGAGCAGTACTTC. Encoded protein: CASSLTGYEQYF.

This clone was counted between two and nine times. The V gene is TRBV2, the J gene TRBJ1-5, with 7 bases matching TRBD1. V lost 3 bases to trimming and J lost 1 base; unmatched junction nucleotides: 0. CDR1 SNHLY and CDR2 FYNNEI come from the germline V gene. The CDR3 spans 14 residues. Here the CDR3 DNA reads TGTGCCAGCAGTGACAGGGGGAGCAATCAGCCCCAGCATTTT. Encoded protein: CASSDRGSNQPQHF.

V usage is TRBV6-1 and J usage is TRBJ2-2; the D is unclear. V lost 5 bases and J 5 bases, leaving 3 bases between the germline ends. The length of the CDR3 is 11 residues. Germline loops: CDR1 MNHNS, CDR2 SASEGT. The CDR3: CASSLTGELFF. In DNA form, the CDR3 reads TGTGCCAGCAGTTTAACCGGGGAGCTGTTTTTT.

The chain carries TRBV28 and TRBJ2-1, with a possible D match to TRBD2 (5 bases). Trimming stripped 3 bases from V and 5 bases from J, with 11 bases between. The CDR3 sequence is 14 residues long. Looked up from germline, CDR1 is MDHEN and CDR2 is SYDVKM. The CDR3 loop is CASSFWSGDNEQFF. Written as DNA, the CDR3 is TGTGCCAGCAGTTTTTGGAGCGGAGACAATGAGCAGTTCTTC.

J is TRBJ2-2 and V is TRBV5-6, with 7 nucleotides matching TRBD2. The CDR3 covers 16 residues. The junction had 9 bases not matched to a gene; V was cut back by 6 bases and J by 1 base. CDR1 is SGHDT and CDR2 is YYEEEE in the germline V gene. The chain's CDR3 is CASTRGPGGNTGELFF. The DNA of the CDR3 is TGTGCCAGCACCCGAGGGCCGGGAGGGAACACCGGGGAGCTGTTTTTT.

The V gene is TRBV6-6, the J gene TRBJ1-5, with a possible D match to TRBD1 (5 bases). Germline V gene sequence: CDR1 MNHNY, CDR2 SVGAGI (reference sequence). This CDR3 region has 14 residues. V was shortened by 10 bases and J by 6 bases, with 19 bases between the two germline ends. The CDR3 loop reads CATQTGLVFQPQHF. The CDR3 DNA sequence: TGTGCCACACAAACGGGACTGGTCTTTCAGCCCCAGCATTTT.

Here the CDR3 reads CASSSGSLGAFF. CDR3 in DNA: TGTGCCAGCAGTTCAGGGTCTTTAGGAGCTTTCTTT. The rearrangement uses TRBV25-1 and TRBJ1-1; possible D gene TRBD1, 5 bases. Per the germline V gene, CDR1 is MGHDK and CDR2 is SYGVNS. CDR3 length: 12 residues. V was shortened by 5 bases and J by 10 bases, with 14 bases between the two germline ends.

The chain couples TRBV4-1 to TRBJ2-5; TRBD2 aligns across 9 bases. The V gene's germline CDR1 is MGHRA and CDR2 YSYEKL. Trimming cost V 4 bases and J 5 bases; bases outside gene matches: 11. This CDR3 contains 16 residues. The CDR3 DNA reads TGCGCCAGCAGCCCTTTAGCGGGAGCCCGCCGGGAGACCCAGTACTTC. This gives the protein CASSPLAGARRETQYF.

The CDR3 loop is CAISGASDSGNTIYF. DNA of the CDR3: TGTGCCATCAGTGGTGCGTCGGACTCTGGAAACACCATATATTTT. The rearrangement joins TRBV10-3 to TRBJ1-3; the D is unclear. CDR1 and CDR2 from the germline V gene are ENHRY and SYGVKD. CDR3 length: 15 amino acids. Trimming removed 4 bases at V and 0 bases at J, with 10 bases between.

V gene TRBV19 combines with J gene TRBJ2-7; D remains unclear. There are 11 residues in the CDR3. Trimming left V 5 bases short and J 6 bases short, with 8 bases between. Germline V gene sequence: CDR1 LNHDA, CDR2 SQIVND (reference sequence). The CDR3 sequence: CASSDVSEQYF. In DNA form, the CDR3 reads TGTGCCAGTAGTGACGTATCCGAGCAGTACTTC.

The chain joins TRBV6-5 to TRBJ1-1; D call uncertain. The germline V gene has CDR1 MNHEY and CDR2 SVGAGI. The CDR3 runs 14 residues. V lost 7 bases and J 1 base, leaving 13 bases between the germline ends. The CDR3 sequence is CASKGGRQNTEAFF. The CDR3 coding sequence is TGTGCCAGCAAGGGAGGACGGCAGAACACTGAAGCTTTCTTT.

V usage is TRBV5-1 and J usage is TRBJ2-1; 9 bases agree with TRBD2. CDR1 and CDR2 from the germline V gene are SGHRS and YFSETQ. J lost 5 bases, V lost 5 bases, and 8 bases had no gene match. The CDR3 sequence is 15 residues long. CDR3 in DNA: TGCGCCAGCAGGGAGAGACTAGCGGACAACAATGAGCAGTTCTTC. The encoded protein is CASRERLADNNEQFF.

V is TRBV10-3 and J is TRBJ1-1, with TRBD1 matching 9 bases. The CDR3 is 16 residues long. The trim removed 6 bases at V and 1 base at J, leaving 9 bases unmatched. The germline CDR1 and CDR2 sequences are ENHRY and SYGVKD. Written as DNA, the CDR3 is TGTGCCATCAGGCAGGGGACAGGGTCGAGGAACACTGAAGCTTTCTTT. Its translation is CAIRQGTGSRNTEAFF.

The chain recombines TRBV23-1 with TRBJ2-7; D is possibly TRBD1 (5 bases). TRBV23-1 is sorted into the ORF group, with uncertain function. The CDR3 is 18 amino acids. V lost 7 bases to trimming and J lost 2 bases, with 27 bases between them. The CDR3: CASTTNPRQSIRAYEQYF. CDR3 nucleotides: TGCGCCAGCACTACAAATCCCCGACAGTCTATTAGGGCCTACGAGCAGTACTTC.

V and J are TRBV2 and TRBJ2-2, with D unresolved. Germline loops: CDR1 SNHLY, CDR2 FYNNEI. The CDR3 has 11 residues. Trimming took 9 bases from V and 6 from J, leaving 8 bases between them. CDR3 protein: CARKKAGELFF. In nucleotides, the CDR3 is TGTGCCAGAAAAAAGGCCGGGGAGCTGTTTTTT. The full variable domain, with the rest looked up from reference TRBV2 and TRBJ2-2, is EPEVTQTPSHQVTQMGQEVILRCVPISNHLYFYWYRQILGQKVEFLVSFYNNEISEKSEIFDDQFSVERPDGSNFTLKIRSTKLEDSAMYFCARKKAGELFFGEGSRLTVL.

This chain connects TRBV29-1 to TRBJ1-2; TRBD1 matches 7 bases. Losses at the gene ends were 5 bases for V and 5 bases for J; bases not matched to a gene: 11. The CDR3 loop spans 14 amino acids. In germline, CDR1 is SQVTM, CDR2 ANQGSEA. The CDR3 region is CSVFGTDASYGYTF. CDR3 nucleotide sequence: TGCAGCGTTTTCGGGACAGACGCCTCTTATGGCTACACCTTC. Full variable domain (rest looked up from reference TRBV29-1 and TRBJ1-2): SAVISQKPSRDICQRGTSLTIQCQVDSQVTMMFWYRQQPGQSLTLIATANQGSEATYESGFVIDKFPISRPNLTFSTLTVSNMSPEDSSIYLCSVFGTDASYGYTFGSGTRLTVV.

V and J are TRBV7-9 and TRBJ2-5, with 10 bases lining up with TRBD1. Unmatched junction bases numbered 11, after V lost 5 bases and J lost 2 bases. Germline CDR1 and CDR2: SEHNR and FQNEAQ (reference sequence). The CDR3 consists of 17 residues. CDR3 nucleotides: TGTGCCAGCAGCCGGAATCCTAGACAGGGGGCTCAAGAGACCCAGTACTTC. As protein: CASSRNPRQGAQETQYF.

There are a few counts of this clone. The chain carries TRBV7-3 and TRBJ2-5, with D unresolved. In germline, CDR1 is SGHTA, CDR2 FQGTGA. Trimming cost V 6 bases and J 2 bases, with 10 bases left between them. The CDR3 length is 13 residues. The CDR3 spells CASSPRHQETQYF. The CDR3 nucleotides are TGTGCCAGCAGTCCTAGACATCAAGAGACCCAGTACTTC.

This chain links TRBV18 with TRBJ2-5; D is unclear. This CDR3 has 15 amino acids. Trimming removed 2 bases at V and 2 bases at J, with 12 bases between. The germline V gene has CDR1 KGHSH and CDR2 LQKENI. CDR3 sequence: CASSPSQLLQETQYF. The CDR3 nucleotides are TGTGCCAGCTCACCATCTCAACTATTACAAGAGACCCAGTACTTC. Combining the CDR3 with reference TRBV18 and TRBJ2-5 gives the whole variable domain NAGVMQNPRHLVRRRGQEARLRCSPMKGHSHVYWYRQLPEEGLKFMVYLQKENIIDESGMPKERFSAEFPKEGPSILRIQQVVRGDSAAYFCASSPSQLLQETQYFGPGTRLLVL.